This record covers a single TCR beta chain. Method: immunoSEQ multiplex PCR; TCRdb's copy keeps in-frame clones and lacks some. The sample lists about 980,000 clones, around 80% occurring once. V dropped 4 bases and J dropped 1; count of bases not matched to a gene: 2. Germline CDR1 GTSNPN, CDR2 SVGIG (reference sequence). CDR3 length: 14 residues. This record belongs to a study of shared clonotypes between healthy human individuals. Sequencing used memory CD4+ T cells sorted from blood. Stated subset: CD45RA-negative fraction. The chain recombines TRBV30 with TRBJ2-2; TRBD2 matches 8 bases. The source of this sequence is a man aged 18 to 29 in good health. This chain's CDR3 is CAWKRGRNTGELFF. The CDR3 DNA reads TGTGCCTGGAAGCGGGGGAGGAACACCGGGGAGCTGTTTTTT.